A selection of T cell receptor beta chains follows, all from one sample in a study of CD8+CD57+ T cells in acquired aplastic anemia. TCRdb re-called the reads with MiXCR, one entry per CDR3 protein. In the table there are about 200,000 distinct CDR3 sequences, 30% to 40% of which are singletons. Sequenced material: sorted CD4+, CD8+, or CD8+CD57+ T cells (not recorded which) from PBMCs. The receptors here all came from a human donor in good health, serving as a control. CDR3s include the opening cysteine and the closing phenylalanine or tryptophan. D genes are given only for firm matches. The size field is filled for only some rows; it gives once, few, many or a size class.

D gene: NA
V gene: TRBV20-1
CDR3 length: 12
clone size: many
J gene: TRBJ2-1
CDR3 DNA: TGCAGTGCTAGAGGACAGATCAATGAGCAGTTCTTC
CDR3 protein: CSARGQINEQFF

D gene: NA
V gene: TRBV29-1
CDR3 length: 13
clone size: many
J gene: TRBJ2-2
CDR3 DNA: TGCAGCTCCCGGGACGCCAACACCGGGGAGCTGTTTTTT
CDR3 protein: CSSRDANTGELFF

D gene: NA
V gene: TRBV20-1
CDR3 length: 12
clone size: NA
J gene: TRBJ1-4
CDR3 DNA: TGCAGTGCTAGGGGGGGGGATGAAAAACTGTTTTTT
CDR3 protein: CSARGGDEKLFF

D gene: TRBD1
V gene: TRBV25-1
CDR3 length: 16
clone size: once
J gene: TRBJ2-7
CDR3 DNA: TGTGCCAGCAGTCATAAACAGGGGGCCTTGAGCTACGAGCAGTACTTC
CDR3 protein: CASSHKQGALSYEQYF

D gene: NA
V gene: TRBV5-1
CDR3 length: 14
clone size: NA
J gene: TRBJ2-3
CDR3 DNA: TGCGCCAGCAGCTTGGCGAGGGGCTGGGATACGCAGTATTTT
CDR3 protein: CASSLARGWDTQYF

D gene: NA
V gene: TRBV9
CDR3 length: 16
clone size: many
J gene: TRBJ1-2
CDR3 DNA: TGTGCCAGCAGCCTACCCGGGACCGTAAGGGGAGACGGCTACACCTTC
CDR3 protein: CASSLPGTVRGDGYTF

D gene: TRBD1
V gene: TRBV12-3/TRBV12-4
CDR3 length: 16
clone size: NA
J gene: TRBJ1-3
CDR3 DNA: TGTGCCAGCAGTGACAGGGCTCAAAGCTCTGGAAACACCATATATTTT
CDR3 protein: CASSDRAQSSGNTIYF

D gene: NA
V gene: TRBV7-9
CDR3 length: 17
clone size: many
J gene: TRBJ1-1
CDR3 DNA: TGTGCCAGCAGCCACCATCCATCCATACAGGGCCTAACTGAAGCTTTCTTT
CDR3 protein: CASSHHPSIQGLTEAFF

D gene: NA
V gene: TRBV7-9
CDR3 length: 15
clone size: NA
J gene: TRBJ2-5
CDR3 DNA: TGTGCCAGCAGCTTAGGGAAGCGGACCCAAGAGACCCAGTACTTC
CDR3 protein: CASSLGKRTQETQYF

D gene: NA
V gene: TRBV20-1
CDR3 length: 10
clone size: many
J gene: TRBJ2-1
CDR3 DNA: TGCAGTGCTAGCGCACATGAGCAGTTCTTC
CDR3 protein: CSASAHEQFF

D gene: NA
V gene: TRBV24-1
CDR3 length: 15
clone size: many
J gene: TRBJ1-2
CDR3 DNA: TGTGCCACCAGTGACGCCCGGGACGGTAACTATGGCTACACCTTC
CDR3 protein: CATSDARDGNYGYTF

D gene: TRBD1
V gene: TRBV20-1
CDR3 length: 13
clone size: many
J gene: TRBJ1-6
CDR3 DNA: TGCAGTGCGAGGACAGGGGGTATACCAGCCCTCCACTTT
CDR3 protein: CSARTGGIPALHF

D gene: TRBD1
V gene: TRBV15
CDR3 length: 13
clone size: NA
J gene: TRBJ2-7
CDR3 DNA: TGTGCCACCAGCAGAAGGACAGGGGGCGAGCAGTACTTC
CDR3 protein: CATSRRTGGEQYF

D gene: NA
V gene: TRBV4-1
CDR3 length: 16
clone size: once
J gene: TRBJ2-7
CDR3 DNA: TGCGCCAGCAGCCAAGGGAAGTCGTCCCAATCCTACGAGCAGCACTTC
CDR3 protein: CASSQGKSSQSYEQHF